These 29 T cell receptor beta chains were all obtained from the same sample, sequenced in a study of cytomegalovirus exposure and HLA in healthy donors. A multiplex PCR was run with 60 Vbeta primers and 13 Jbeta primers. The data were produced by immunoSEQ multiplex PCR, yet TCRdb's version contains in-frame clones alone and is incomplete. This table holds about 67,000 clones, 80% to 90% found once. The specimen was PBMCs. The source of these receptors is a woman aged 30 to 39 in good health and CMV-seropositive.

The chain employs TRBV18 and TRBJ2-7; TRBD2 matches at 13 bases. The CDR3 length is 16 residues. The germline CDR1 and CDR2 sequences are KGHSH and LQKENI. Trimming removed 1 base from V and 5 bases from J; junction bases left unmatched: 5. CDR3 sequence reads: CASSPRRTSGSHEQYF. In DNA, the CDR3 is TGTGCCAGCTCACCACGGCGGACTAGCGGGAGCCACGAGCAGTACTTC.

This rearrangement joins TRBV6-6 to TRBJ2-5; D not resolved. Germline values: CDR1 MNHNY, CDR2 SVGAGI (reference sequence). Between the trimmed V and J ends, which lost 4 bases and 0 bases, there was a span of 9 bases. This CDR3 is built from 14 residues. CDR3 nucleotide sequence: TGTGCCAGCAGTTCTGAGGCTAACCAAGAGACCCAGTACTTC. Translated: CASSSEANQETQYF.

This chain uses TRBV9 with TRBJ2-1; TRBD2 is a possible D gene (5 bases). The V end lost 5 bases, the J end lost 6 bases, and 12 bases lay between the germline ends. The CDR3 runs to 13 residues. CDR1 is SGDLS, CDR2 YYNGEE, per germline. Here the CDR3 DNA reads TGTGCCAGCAGTCTCAGCGGATCCAATGAGCAGTTCTTC. It codes for CASSLSGSNEQFF.

The J gene is TRBJ2-7, the V gene TRBV4-1, with 7 bases aligning to TRBD1. The germline V gene has CDR1 MGHRA and CDR2 YSYEKL. The CDR3 sequence is 14 residues long. V gave up 3 bases and J gave up 6 bases; unmatched junction bases: 8. The chain's CDR3 is CASSHHARGSEQYF. The CDR3 nucleotides are TGCGCCAGCAGCCACCACGCCAGGGGGTCCGAGCAGTACTTC.

The chain employs TRBV6-6 and TRBJ1-4; TRBD1 might be the D (5 bases). Germline assignment: CDR1 MNHNY and CDR2 SVGAGI (reference sequence). The length of the CDR3 is 14 residues. V was pared by 5 bases and J by 1 base, with 8 bases between. The CDR3 region is CASSTTETNEKLFF. The CDR3 DNA is TGTGCCAGCAGTACGACAGAAACTAATGAAAAACTGTTTTTT.

DNA for the CDR3: TGTGCCAGCAGCTTGCTCGGGAGCCTGAACACTGAAGCTTTCTTT. Translating gives CASSLLGSLNTEAFF. This rearrangement joins TRBV7-8 to TRBJ1-1, with D unclear. CDR3 size: 15 residues. Germline assignment: CDR1 SGHVS and CDR2 FQNEAQ. Trimming removed 3 bases from V and 0 bases from J, with 11 bases in between.

The chain carries TRBV28 and TRBJ2-1, with TRBD1 matching over 8 bases. The CDR3 loop spans 16 amino acids. V shed 6 bases and J 9 bases; nucleotides not matched to a gene: 16. CDR1 MDHEN and CDR2 SYDVKM come from the germline V gene. This CDR3 reads CASSLLRQGKGVEQFF. CDR3 DNA: TGTGCCAGCAGCCTATTACGACAGGGGAAGGGGGTTGAGCAGTTCTTC.

The chain combines TRBV5-1 with TRBJ2-2; D possibly corresponds to TRBD1 (6 bases). Germline CDR1 and CDR2: SGHRS and YFSETQ. The CDR3 covers 14 residues. Trimming took off 4 bases at V and 1 base at J, with 8 bases between the two ends. The CDR3 DNA follows: TGCGCCAGCAGCCGGACAGTGAACACCGGGGAGCTGTTTTTT. Amino acids: CASSRTVNTGELFF.

On this clone: Compared with germline, one end of the junction differs, possibly owing to a read error. The gene calls are TRBV7-9 and TRBJ2-5, with 13 bases lining up with TRBD2. The V gene's germline CDR1 is SEHNR and CDR2 FQNEAQ (reference sequence). The CDR3 totals 15 residues. For the CDR3, the DNA is TGTGCCGGCAGCTCGGGGACTAGCGGGAAAGAGACCCAGTACTTC. This translates into CAGSSGTSGKETQYF.

The chain combines TRBV14 with TRBJ1-2; 8 nucleotides match TRBD1. Germline V CDR1 and CDR2: SGHDN, FVKESK. Trimming took 3 bases from V and 6 from J; bases not matched to a gene: 6. The CDR3 loop spans 14 amino acids. In DNA form, the CDR3 reads TGTGCCAGCAGCCAGCTTGGACAGGGTCATGGCTACACCTTC. Translated, it gives CASSQLGQGHGYTF.

The gene calls are TRBV2 and TRBJ2-2; D might be TRBD1 (5 bases). The CDR3 runs to 13 residues. Germline CDR1 reads SNHLY; CDR2 reads FYNNEI. V was clipped by 3 bases and J by 6 bases, with 8 bases between them. CDR3: CASSEGQAGELFF. The CDR3 DNA follows: TGTGCCAGCAGTGAGGGGCAGGCCGGGGAGCTGTTTTTT.

This clone was counted only a few times. V and J are TRBV10-3 and TRBJ1-6; maybe TRBD1 (6 bases). CDR3 size: 15 residues. CDR1 ENHRY and CDR2 SYGVKD come from the germline V gene. Trimming took off 6 bases at V and 5 bases at J, with 14 bases between the two ends. CDR3 loop: CAISRETGHNSPLHF. Here the CDR3 DNA reads TGTGCCATCAGCCGCGAAACAGGGCATAATTCACCCCTCCACTTT.

This rearrangement joins TRBV19 to TRBJ1-5, with D unresolved. The CDR3 runs to 15 residues. V dropped 1 base and J dropped 4 bases, with 11 bases sitting between them. Germline CDR1 LNHDA, CDR2 SQIVND (reference sequence). CDR3 in amino acids: CASSIVPGENQPQHF. CDR3 nucleotide sequence: TGTGCCAGTAGTATAGTTCCCGGGGAAAATCAGCCCCAGCATTTT.

This clone was seen a single time. The chain couples TRBV11-2 to TRBJ2-7, with unresolved D. This CDR3 is 16 amino acids long. The germline V and J ends were trimmed by 3 bases and 2 bases, with 17 bases remaining between them. Per the germline V gene, CDR1 is SGHAT and CDR2 is FQNNGV. CDR3 sequence (DNA): TGTGCCAGCAGCTTCGAGTCGACAACGTTAACCTACGAGCAGTACTTC. Amino acid sequence: CASSFESTTLTYEQYF.

The chain links TRBV5-4 to TRBJ2-5; 7 positions agree with TRBD1. Trimming at V came to 5 bases and at J to 2 bases, leaving 6 bases not matched to a gene. The CDR3 has 14 amino acids. CDR1 is SGHNT and CDR2 is YYREEE in the germline V gene (reference sequence). The CDR3 DNA follows: TGTGCCAGCAGATCCGGGACAGCTCAAGAGACCCAGTACTTC. It yields the protein CASRSGTAQETQYF.

This chain joins TRBV6-5 and TRBJ1-1, with D unclear. Germline lookup yields CDR1 MNHEY and CDR2 SVGAGI. The length of the CDR3 is 13 residues. The V end was cut by 3 bases, the J end by 0 bases, with 5 bases between. CDR3 amino acids: CASSYQVNTEAFF. The CDR3 bases are TGTGCCAGCAGTTATCAGGTGAACACTGAAGCTTTCTTT.

The chain joins TRBV27 to TRBJ2-3; 7 bases agree with TRBD2. Germline V lookup: CDR1 MNHEY, CDR2 SMNVEV (reference sequence). CDR3 length equals 14 residues. V shed 3 bases and J 4 bases; nucleotides not matched to a gene: 4. The CDR3 nucleotides read TGTGCCAGCAGTTTTTTCCGGGGGGCAGATACGCAGTATTTT. It translates to CASSFFRGADTQYF.

The J gene is TRBJ2-1, the V gene TRBV10-2; 14 bases are a match to TRBD2. The junction had 5 bases not matched to a gene; V was cut back by 7 bases and J by 9 bases. The CDR3 is made up of 14 amino acids. Per the germline V gene, CDR1 is WSHSY and CDR2 is SAAADI. The CDR3 coding sequence is TGCGCCAGCAAACCCGGGACTAGCGGGAGTGAGCAGTTCTTC. This encodes CASKPGTSGSEQFF.

The sample holds a few counts of this clone. The chain carries TRBV27 and TRBJ2-7; possible D gene TRBD2, 6 bases. CDR1 and CDR2 (germline): MNHEY, SMNVEV (reference sequence). Trimming cost V 6 bases and J 10 bases, with 31 bases left between them. The length of the CDR3 is 17 residues. Written as DNA, the CDR3 is TGTGCCAGCAGCCCAAGCGTCCGGGATCATAGTGCGGGGTATCAGTACTTC. As protein: CASSPSVRDHSAGYQYF.

The J gene is TRBJ2-5, the V gene TRBV30, with 10 bases aligning to TRBD2. V lost 4 bases to trimming and J lost 0 bases; unmatched junction nucleotides: 8. This CDR3 spans 16 amino acids. The germline CDR1 and CDR2 sequences are GTSNPN and SVGIG (reference sequence). CDR3 sequence reads: CAWTSGSGGYQETQYF. In DNA, the CDR3 is TGTGCCTGGACTAGCGGGAGTGGGGGCTACCAAGAGACCCAGTACTTC.

V gene TRBV6-5 combines with J gene TRBJ2-1; TRBD2 matches 10 bases. Germline V gives CDR1 MNHEY, CDR2 SVGAGI. Trimming at V came to 6 bases and at J to 3 bases, leaving 5 bases not matched to a gene. The CDR3 runs to 15 residues. The DNA of the CDR3 is TGTGCCAGCAGAGTCGCTAGCGGGAGCTACAATGAGCAGTTCTTC. It translates to CASRVASGSYNEQFF.

CDR3 bases: TGTGCCAGCAGCTCGACAGATACGCAGTATTTT. It translates to CASSSTDTQYF. The chain uses TRBV7-9 and TRBJ2-3; D not certain. Trimming took off 4 bases at V and 3 bases at J, with 2 bases between the two ends. This CDR3 contains 11 residues. Per germline, CDR1 SEHNR and CDR2 FQNEAQ (reference sequence).

The CDR3 DNA is TGCGCCAGCAGCCTCGGAGGGGGCGGCGAGCAGTACTTC. Protein product: CASSLGGGGEQYF. The V and J genes are TRBV10-1 and TRBJ2-7, with D perhaps matching TRBD1 (7 bases). Germline CDR1 WNHNN, CDR2 SYGVQD (reference sequence). The CDR3 is 13 amino acids. V was pared by 6 bases and J by 6 bases, with 15 bases between.

This sequence joins TRBV27 and TRBJ2-3; D might be TRBD1 (5 bases). The CDR3 contains 15 residues. Germline V gene data show CDR1 as MNHEY and CDR2 as SMNVEV (reference sequence). Deletions cut 4 bases from V and 5 bases from J, with 16 bases between. The CDR3 spells CASSYTGGSGDTQYF. The CDR3 region has the DNA TGTGCCAGCAGTTATACAGGCGGTTCGGGAGATACGCAGTATTTT.

To note about this clone: An end of the junction differs from the germline gene, which may be a read error. Additional DNA sequences in this sample encode the identical CDR3. The chain joins TRBV7-6 to TRBJ2-3; 9 nucleotides agree with TRBD2. This CDR3 has 16 amino acids. In germline, CDR1 is SGHVS, CDR2 FNYEAQ. In DNA, the CDR3 is TGCGCCAGCAGCCACGGTAGCGGGAGTGGGACAGATACGCAGTATTTT. Amino acid sequence: CASSHGSGSGTDTQYF.

V gene TRBV28 combines with J gene TRBJ2-7, with 10 bases identical to TRBD1. Trimming took 4 bases from V and 6 from J; bases not matched to a gene: 9. CDR1 and CDR2 from the germline V gene are MDHEN and SYDVKM. There are 15 residues in the CDR3. CDR3 DNA: TGTGCCAGCAGTTCCCCCGGGACAGGGGCCGGCGAGCAGTACTTC. This translates into CASSSPGTGAGEQYF.

The chain recombines TRBV28 with TRBJ2-3; TRBD2 agrees at 11 bases. V shed 2 bases and J 5 bases; nucleotides not matched to a gene: 6. In germline, CDR1 is MDHEN, CDR2 SYDVKM. This CDR3 is built from 16 residues. The CDR3 loop is CASSLRLAGGEDTQYF. CDR3 nucleotides: TGTGCCAGCAGTTTACGGCTAGCGGGAGGAGAAGATACGCAGTATTTT.

This clone was seen a few times. J is TRBJ1-1 and V is TRBV7-9; 8 bases map to TRBD1. The germline CDR1 and CDR2 sequences are SEHNR and FQNEAQ (reference sequence). The CDR3 is made up of 13 amino acids. Trimming removed 5 bases from V and 5 bases from J; junction bases left unmatched: 4. CDR3 protein: CASSAQGGTEAFF. CDR3 sequence (DNA): TGTGCCAGCAGCGCACAGGGGGGGACTGAAGCTTTCTTT. Supplemented by reference TRBV7-9 and TRBJ1-1, the full variable domain reads DTGVSQNPRHKITKRGQNVTFRCDPISEHNRLYWYRQTLGQGPEFLTYFQNEAQLEKSRLLSDRFSAERPKGSFSTLEIQRTEQGDSAMYLCASSAQGGTEAFFGQGTRLTVV.

V usage is TRBV18 and J usage is TRBJ1-5; TRBD1 matches 7 bases. Germline V lookup: CDR1 KGHSH, CDR2 LQKENI. The length of the CDR3 is 15 residues. Trimming cost V 4 bases and J 0 bases; bases outside gene matches: 3. In DNA form, the CDR3 reads TGTGCCAGCTCACAGACAGGGTATAGCAATCAGCCCCAGCATTTT. This translates into CASSQTGYSNQPQHF. Together with reference TRBV18 and TRBJ1-5, the CDR3 gives the full variable domain: NAGVMQNPRHLVRRRGQEARLRCSPMKGHSHVYWYRQLPEEGLKFMVYLQKENIIDESGMPKERFSAEFPKEGPSILRIQQVVRGDSAAYFCASSQTGYSNQPQHFGDGTRLSIL.